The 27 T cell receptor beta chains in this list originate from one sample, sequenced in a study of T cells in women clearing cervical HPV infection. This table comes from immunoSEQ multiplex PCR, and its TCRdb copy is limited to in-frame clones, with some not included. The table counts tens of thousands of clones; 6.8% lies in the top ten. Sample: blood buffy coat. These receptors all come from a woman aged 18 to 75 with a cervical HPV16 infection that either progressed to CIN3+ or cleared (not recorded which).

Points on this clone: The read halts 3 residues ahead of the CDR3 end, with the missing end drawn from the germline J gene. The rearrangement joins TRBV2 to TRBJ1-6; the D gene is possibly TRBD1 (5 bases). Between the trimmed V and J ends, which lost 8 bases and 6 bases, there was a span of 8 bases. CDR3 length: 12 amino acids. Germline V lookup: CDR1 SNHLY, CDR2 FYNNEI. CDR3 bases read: TGTGCCAGCGGGCAGGGTAATTCACCC. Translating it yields CASGQGNSP. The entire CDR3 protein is CASGQGNSPLHF.

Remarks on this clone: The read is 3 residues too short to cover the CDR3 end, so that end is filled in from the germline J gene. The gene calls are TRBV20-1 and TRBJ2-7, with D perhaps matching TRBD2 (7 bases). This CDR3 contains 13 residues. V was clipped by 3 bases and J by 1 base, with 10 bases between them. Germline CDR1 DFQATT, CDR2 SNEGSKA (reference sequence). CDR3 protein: CSASGGRSYEQYF. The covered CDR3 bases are TGCAGTGCTAGCGGGGGGCGGTCCTACGAG.

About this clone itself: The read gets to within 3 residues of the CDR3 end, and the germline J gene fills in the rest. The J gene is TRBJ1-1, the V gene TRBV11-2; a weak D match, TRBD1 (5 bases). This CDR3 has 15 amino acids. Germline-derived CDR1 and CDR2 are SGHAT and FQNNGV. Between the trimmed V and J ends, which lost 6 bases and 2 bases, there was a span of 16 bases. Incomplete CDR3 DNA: TGTGCCAGCAGTTTCGACAGCCAGCTTAACACTGAA. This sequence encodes CASSFDSQLNTE. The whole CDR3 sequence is CASSFDSQLNTEAFF.

CDR3 DNA, as far as it was read: TGCGCCAGCAGCATTCAGAATGAG. This codes for CASSIQNE. The full CDR3 is CASSIQNEQFF. The rearrangement links TRBV5-1 to TRBJ2-1; D remains ambiguous. The sequence runs out 3 residues before the end of the CDR3; the remainder is reconstructed from the germline J gene. The ends were cut back, 4 bases at V and 7 bases at J, with 6 bases in the middle. Per germline, CDR1 SGHRS and CDR2 YFSETQ. There are 11 residues in the CDR3.

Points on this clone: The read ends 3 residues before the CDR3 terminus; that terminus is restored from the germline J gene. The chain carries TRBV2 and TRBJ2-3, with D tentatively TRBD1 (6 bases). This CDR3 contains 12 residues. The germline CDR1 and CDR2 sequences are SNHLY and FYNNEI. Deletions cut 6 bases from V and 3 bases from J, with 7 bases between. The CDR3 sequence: CASRTGTDTQYF. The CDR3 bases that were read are TGTGCCAGCAGAACAGGGACAGATACG.

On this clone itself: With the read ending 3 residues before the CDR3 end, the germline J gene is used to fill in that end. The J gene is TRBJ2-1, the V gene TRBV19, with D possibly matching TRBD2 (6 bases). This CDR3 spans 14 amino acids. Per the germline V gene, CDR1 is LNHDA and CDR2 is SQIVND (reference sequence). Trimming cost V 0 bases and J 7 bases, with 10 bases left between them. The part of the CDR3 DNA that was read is TGTGCCAGTAGTATAGATCATGGGGGGAATGAG. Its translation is CASSIDHGGNE. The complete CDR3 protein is CASSIDHGGNEQFF.

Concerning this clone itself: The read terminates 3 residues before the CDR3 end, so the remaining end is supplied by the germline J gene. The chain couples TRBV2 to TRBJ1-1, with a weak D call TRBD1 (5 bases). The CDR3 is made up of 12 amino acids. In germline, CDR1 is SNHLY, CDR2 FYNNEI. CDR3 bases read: TGTGCCAGCTCGGGGACCCCGGGGGGA. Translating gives CASSGTPGG. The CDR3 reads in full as CASSGTPGGAFF.

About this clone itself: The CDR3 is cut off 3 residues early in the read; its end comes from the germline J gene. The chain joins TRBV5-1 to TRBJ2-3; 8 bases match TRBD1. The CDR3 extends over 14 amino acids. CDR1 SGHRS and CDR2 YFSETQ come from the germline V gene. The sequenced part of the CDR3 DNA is TGCGCCAGCAGCCTGGACAGGGTGAAAGAGACG. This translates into CASSLDRVKET. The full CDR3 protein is CASSLDRVKETQYF.

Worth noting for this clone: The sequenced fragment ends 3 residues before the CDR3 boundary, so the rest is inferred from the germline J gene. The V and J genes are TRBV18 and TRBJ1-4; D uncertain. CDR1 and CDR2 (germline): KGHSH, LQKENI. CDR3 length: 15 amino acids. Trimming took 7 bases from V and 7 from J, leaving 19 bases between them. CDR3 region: CASFPGRAIGEKLFF. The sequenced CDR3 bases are TGTGCCAGCTTCCCGGGGAGAGCGATAGGTGAAAAA.

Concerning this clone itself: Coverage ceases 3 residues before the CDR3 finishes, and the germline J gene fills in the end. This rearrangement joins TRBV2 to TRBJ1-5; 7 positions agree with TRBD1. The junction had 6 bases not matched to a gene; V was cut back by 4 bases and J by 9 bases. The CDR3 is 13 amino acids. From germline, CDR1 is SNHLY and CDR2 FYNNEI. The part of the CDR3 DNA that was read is TGTGCCAGCAGTGTGGACAGGCGCCGGCCC. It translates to CASSVDRRRP. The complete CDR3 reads CASSVDRRRPQHF.

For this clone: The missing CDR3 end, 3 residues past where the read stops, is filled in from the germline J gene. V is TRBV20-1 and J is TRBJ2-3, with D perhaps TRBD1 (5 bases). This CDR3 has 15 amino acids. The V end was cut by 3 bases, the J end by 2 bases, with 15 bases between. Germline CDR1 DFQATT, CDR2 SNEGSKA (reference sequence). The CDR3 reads CSASIRGSPTDTQYF. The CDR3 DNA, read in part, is TGCAGTGCTAGTATTAGGGGCTCACCCACAGATACG.

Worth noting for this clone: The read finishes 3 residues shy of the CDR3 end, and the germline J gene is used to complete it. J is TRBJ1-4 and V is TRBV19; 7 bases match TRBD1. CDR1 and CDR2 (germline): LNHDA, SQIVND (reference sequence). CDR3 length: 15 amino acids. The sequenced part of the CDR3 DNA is TGTGCCAGTAGTACCCCGACAGGGTTTGATTCACCA. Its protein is CASSTPTGFDSP. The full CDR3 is CASSTPTGFDSPLFF.

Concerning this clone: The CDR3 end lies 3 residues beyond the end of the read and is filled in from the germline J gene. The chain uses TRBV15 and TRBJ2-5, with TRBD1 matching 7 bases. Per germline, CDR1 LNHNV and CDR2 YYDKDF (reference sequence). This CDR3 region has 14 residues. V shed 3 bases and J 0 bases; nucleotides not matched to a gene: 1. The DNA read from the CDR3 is TGTGCCACCAGCAGTGGGACAGACCAAGAGACC. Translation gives CATSSGTDQET. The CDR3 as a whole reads CATSSGTDQETQYF.

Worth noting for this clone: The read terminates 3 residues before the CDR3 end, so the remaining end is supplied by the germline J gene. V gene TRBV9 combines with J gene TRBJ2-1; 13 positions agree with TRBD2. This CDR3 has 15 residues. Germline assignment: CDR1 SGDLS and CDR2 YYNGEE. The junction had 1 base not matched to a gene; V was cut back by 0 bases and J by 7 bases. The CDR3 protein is CASSVGLAGGNEQFF. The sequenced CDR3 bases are TGTGCCAGCAGCGTAGGACTAGCGGGAGGTAATGAG.

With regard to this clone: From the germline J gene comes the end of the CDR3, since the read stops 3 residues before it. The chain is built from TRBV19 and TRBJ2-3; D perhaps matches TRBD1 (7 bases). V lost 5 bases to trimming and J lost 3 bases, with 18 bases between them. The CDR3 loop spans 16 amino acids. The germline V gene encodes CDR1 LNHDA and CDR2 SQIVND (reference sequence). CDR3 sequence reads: CASSSQGGRGTDTQYF. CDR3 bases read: TGTGCCAGTAGTTCTCAGGGGGGCAGGGGAACAGATACG.

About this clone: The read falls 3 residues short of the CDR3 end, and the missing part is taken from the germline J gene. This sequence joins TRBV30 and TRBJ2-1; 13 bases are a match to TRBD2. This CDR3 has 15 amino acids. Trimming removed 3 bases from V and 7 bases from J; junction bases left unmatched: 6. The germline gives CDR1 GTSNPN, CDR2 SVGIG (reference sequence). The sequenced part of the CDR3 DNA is TGTGCCTGGAGATCGGGACTAGCGGGATATAATGAG. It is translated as CAWRSGLAGYNE. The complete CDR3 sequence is CAWRSGLAGYNEQFF.

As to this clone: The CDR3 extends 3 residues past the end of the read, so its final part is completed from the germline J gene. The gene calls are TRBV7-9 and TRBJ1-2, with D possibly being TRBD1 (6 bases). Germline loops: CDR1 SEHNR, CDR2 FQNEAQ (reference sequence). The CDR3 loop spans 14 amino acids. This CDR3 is CASSLGRGSDDYTF. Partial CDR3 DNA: TGTGCCAGCAGCTTAGGAAGGGGGAGCGACGAC. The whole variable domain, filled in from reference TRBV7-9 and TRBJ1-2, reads DTGVSQNPRHKITKRGQNVTFRCDPISEHNRLYWYRQTLGQGPEFLTYFQNEAQLEKSRLLSDRFSAERPKGSFSTLEIQRTEQGDSAMYLCASSLGRGSDDYTFGSGTRLTVV.

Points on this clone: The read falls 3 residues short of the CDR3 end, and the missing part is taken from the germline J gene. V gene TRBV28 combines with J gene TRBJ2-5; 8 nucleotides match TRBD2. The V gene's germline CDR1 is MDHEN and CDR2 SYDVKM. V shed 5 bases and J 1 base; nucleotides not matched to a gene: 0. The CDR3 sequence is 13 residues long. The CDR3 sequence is CASSTSGQETQYF. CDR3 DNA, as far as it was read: TGTGCCAGCAGTACTAGCGGCCAAGAGACC.

CDR3 bases read: TGTGCCAGTTTCGGGGGGAGCACCTACAATGAG. This sequence encodes CASFGGSTYNE. The entire CDR3 is CASFGGSTYNEQFF. This chain uses TRBV2 with TRBJ2-1, with 7 bases aligning to TRBD2. Read coverage stops 3 residues before the CDR3 terminus; the germline J gene supplies the remainder. The V gene's germline CDR1 is SNHLY and CDR2 FYNNEI. The CDR3 length is 14 residues. V gave up 9 bases and J gave up 2 bases; unmatched junction bases: 7.

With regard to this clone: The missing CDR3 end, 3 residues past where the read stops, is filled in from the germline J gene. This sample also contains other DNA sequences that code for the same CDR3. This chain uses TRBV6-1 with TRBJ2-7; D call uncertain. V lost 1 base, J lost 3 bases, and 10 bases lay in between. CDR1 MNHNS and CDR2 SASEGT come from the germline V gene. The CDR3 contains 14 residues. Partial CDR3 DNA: TGTGCCAGCAGTGAAGGTCCGGGTCTCTACGAG. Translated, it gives CASSEGPGLYE. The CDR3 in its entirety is CASSEGPGLYEQYF.

CDR3 sequence: CASSLVGGSEKLFF. CDR3 DNA (partial): TGTGCCAGCAGCTTAGTTGGCGGATCTGAAAAG. The chain has TRBV7-6 and TRBJ2-2; D gene ambiguous. The read gets to within 3 residues of the CDR3 end, and the germline J gene fills in the rest. Per germline, CDR1 SGHVS and CDR2 FNYEAQ. The CDR3 contains 14 residues.

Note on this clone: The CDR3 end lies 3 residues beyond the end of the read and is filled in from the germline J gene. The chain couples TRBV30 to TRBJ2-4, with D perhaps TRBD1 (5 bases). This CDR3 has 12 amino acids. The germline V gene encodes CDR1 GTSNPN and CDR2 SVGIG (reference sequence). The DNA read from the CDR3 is TGTGCCTGGACCACTTCGGACATAGGT. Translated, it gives CAWTTSDIG. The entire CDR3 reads CAWTTSDIGQYF.

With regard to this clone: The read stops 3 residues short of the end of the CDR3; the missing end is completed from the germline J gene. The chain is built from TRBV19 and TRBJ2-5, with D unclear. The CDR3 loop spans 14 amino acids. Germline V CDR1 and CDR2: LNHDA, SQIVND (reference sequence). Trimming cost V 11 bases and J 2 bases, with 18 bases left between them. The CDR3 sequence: CAAAPTRYQETQYF. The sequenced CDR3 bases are TGTGCCGCCGCCCCTACCAGGTATCAAGAGACC.

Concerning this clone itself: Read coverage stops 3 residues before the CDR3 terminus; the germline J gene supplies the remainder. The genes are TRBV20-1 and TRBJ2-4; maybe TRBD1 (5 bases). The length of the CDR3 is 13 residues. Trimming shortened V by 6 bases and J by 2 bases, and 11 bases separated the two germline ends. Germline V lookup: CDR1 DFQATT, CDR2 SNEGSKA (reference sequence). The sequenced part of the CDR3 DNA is TGCAGTGCGCCCGACAGAACCAAAAACATT. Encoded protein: CSAPDRTKNI. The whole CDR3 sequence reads CSAPDRTKNIQYF.

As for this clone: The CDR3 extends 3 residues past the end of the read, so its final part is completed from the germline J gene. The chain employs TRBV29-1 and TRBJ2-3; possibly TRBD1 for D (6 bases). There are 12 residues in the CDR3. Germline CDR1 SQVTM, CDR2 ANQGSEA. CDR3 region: CSVEIGGQPQYF. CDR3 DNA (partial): TGCAGCGTTGAAATAGGGGGTCAGCCG.

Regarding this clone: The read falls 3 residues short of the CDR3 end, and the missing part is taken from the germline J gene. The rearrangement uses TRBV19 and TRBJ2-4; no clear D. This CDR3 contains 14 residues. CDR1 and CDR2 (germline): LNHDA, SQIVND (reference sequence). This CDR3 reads CASSGTRGAKGQYF. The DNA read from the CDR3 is TGTGCCAGTAGTGGCACGCGAGGTGCGAAGGGT.

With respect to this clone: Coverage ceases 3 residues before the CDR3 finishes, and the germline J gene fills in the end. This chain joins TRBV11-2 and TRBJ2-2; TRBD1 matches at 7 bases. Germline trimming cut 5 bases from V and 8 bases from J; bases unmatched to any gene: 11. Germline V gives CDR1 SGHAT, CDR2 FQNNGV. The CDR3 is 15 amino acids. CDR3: CASSNFDRVGGELFF. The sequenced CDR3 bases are TGTGCCAGCAGCAACTTCGACAGGGTGGGAGGGGAG.